This T cell receptor (beta chain) was identified during a study of OX40 agonist ivuxolimab in advanced cancers. About the investigation overall: Ivuxolimab was a fully human IgG2 agonistic monoclonal antibody targeting the costimulatory receptor OX40 (CD134). Three dose-escalation patients achieved partial responses, one with hepatocellular carcinoma and two with cutaneous melanoma. Peripheral TCRbeta sequencing aimed to test whether ivuxolimab altered TCR sequence diversity and caused clonal T-cell expansion. Patients were allowed to have had prior anti-PD-1, anti-PD-L1 or anti-CTLA-4 therapy, and 40% of the dose-escalation patients had been treated with checkpoint inhibitors. The paper reports the monotherapy dose-escalation portion (N = 52 patients) of the phase I ivuxolimab trial. In the dose-escalation cohort, 75% to 85% of patients were male, and the mean age was approximately 60 years with a range of roughly 20 to 85. Intravenous ivuxolimab was administered to patients every 2 weeks at six dose levels: 0.01, 0.1, 0.3, 1.5, 3 and 10 mg/kg. Of the 50 or so patients in dose escalation, about 20 had hepatocellular carcinoma, approximately 15 had melanoma, 9 had renal cell carcinoma and 9 had head and neck cancer.

Genomic DNA was isolated from the sorted cells so that the TCRbeta CDR3 region could be sequenced. The immunoSEQ Assay was used to sequence the TCRbeta CDR3 regions. The clones in this table, taken by TCRdb from immuneACCESS, are in-frame only. Not every clone is retained; where verified, under half of the shortfall comes from an unresolved V gene, and the cause of the rest is unknown. The sample table lists approximately 100,000 clones, more than 80% of them with a count of one. The ten largest make up less than 6% of the sample. The trial excluded patients who had a history of autoimmune disease or were on systemic immunosuppression. Peripheral blood for TCR sequencing was collected from all dose cohorts at baseline, on cycle 4 day 1, and on cycle 7 day 1. The samples were drawn from a first-in-human, open-label, multicenter phase I dose-escalation trial of ivuxolimab. The trial enrolled adults with locally advanced or metastatic head and neck squamous cell, hepatocellular, melanoma or renal cell carcinoma. Before TCR sequencing, CD4+ and CD8+ T cells were separately sorted from peripheral blood.

With regard to this clone: Its cognate antigen has yet to be identified. The sample holds no much larger clone one base away, and base qualities are not on file.

General conclusions and limits of the study: In partial responders in the 0.1-3.0 mg/kg groups, normalized peripheral clonal expansion was found to be among the lowest, especially among CD8+ T cells. Clonal expansion of both CD4+ and CD8+ blood T cells was observed from baseline to week 6 at doses 0.1 to 3.0 mg/kg. After ivuxolimab, CD8+ T cells had more expanded clones than CD4+ T cells on average. Which antigens the clonally expanded peripheral T cells were specific for was not determined. Low levels of normalized T-cell clonal expansion were also shown by some nonresponding patients.

From the cysteine through the phenylalanine, the CDR3 covers 16 amino acids. The entry retains the CDR3 DNA only, 48 bases that are in frame from base 1. The receptor chain draws on TRBV21-1 and TRBJ2-5; the tabulated D call, TRBD1, remains unverified against the DNA. TRBV21-1 is given as a pseudogene. The clonotype originates from an adult with an advanced solid tumor such as melanoma, head and neck, liver or kidney cancer. The sequenced sample was CD4+ or CD8+ T cells sorted from blood, obtained in a trial of the OX40 agonist ivuxolimab. The DNA is TGTGCCAGCAGCAGAGGTAGACAGGGGGCTGGGGAGACCCAGTACTTC. The encoded protein is CASSRGRQGAGETQYF.